The 21 T cell receptor beta chains below come from one sample, sequenced in a study of T cell responses to AZD1222 COVID-19 vaccine. Repertoires were generated with immunoSEQ multiplex PCR, while TCRdb's copy carries only in-frame clones and drops some. The sample lists 140,000 to 150,000 clones, roughly 92% occurring once. The sample here was peripheral blood, taken on day 0 of AZD1222 vaccination. The receptors derive from an adult in good health.

The chain carries TRBV7-8 and TRBJ1-1; a weak D match, TRBD1 (5 bases). CDR1 and CDR2 from the germline V gene are SGHVS and FQNEAQ. The CDR3 extends over 15 amino acids. Trimming removed 5 bases from V and 4 bases from J, with 17 bases in between. The CDR3 sequence: CASSPPGRVTTEAFF. The DNA of the CDR3 is TGTGCCAGCAGCCCCCCGGGGCGCGTCACCACTGAAGCTTTCTTT.

The chain links TRBV5-5 to TRBJ2-7, with D tentatively TRBD1 (6 bases). This CDR3 has 12 amino acids. Per the germline V gene, CDR1 is SGHKS and CDR2 is YYEKEE (reference sequence). The germline V and J ends were trimmed by 3 bases and 5 bases, with 9 bases remaining between them. CDR3: CASSSTGNEQYF. In nucleotides, the CDR3 is TGTGCCAGCAGCTCCACAGGGAACGAGCAGTACTTC.

This rearrangement joins TRBV6-5 to TRBJ1-1; the D gene is possibly TRBD1 (5 bases). The ends were cut back, 5 bases at V and 5 bases at J, with 18 bases in the middle. CDR3 length equals 15 residues. Germline lookup yields CDR1 MNHEY and CDR2 SVGAGI. CDR3 sequence reads: CASSSPGVRRTEAFF. As DNA, the CDR3 is TGTGCCAGCAGTAGCCCGGGGGTTAGGAGAACTGAAGCTTTCTTT.

The chain employs TRBV27 and TRBJ1-5; a possible D gene is TRBD1 (6 bases). Trimming stripped 0 bases from V and 2 bases from J, with 11 bases between. Germline values: CDR1 MNHEY, CDR2 SMNVEV (reference sequence). This CDR3 is 16 amino acids long. The CDR3 sequence is CASSLSAGVGNQPQHF. CDR3 sequence (DNA): TGTGCCAGCAGTTTATCGGCAGGGGTTGGCAATCAGCCCCAGCATTTT.

The chain is built from TRBV6-2 or TRBV6-3 and TRBJ2-1; 8 bases map to TRBD2. The CDR3 spans 20 residues. V lost 2 bases and J lost 4; bases outside the gene matches: 19. The germline gives CDR1 MNHEY, CDR2 SVGEGT. Here the CDR3 DNA reads TGTGCCAGCAGTTACCCGACAGGACCCGGGACTAGAAGTGGGTACAATGAGCAGTTCTTC. Amino acids: CASSYPTGPGTRSGYNEQFF.

The chain is built from TRBV9 and TRBJ2-7; D gene unclear. Germline CDR1 reads SGDLS; CDR2 reads YYNGEE. This CDR3 is built from 14 residues. V was shortened by 4 bases and J by 0 bases, with 11 bases between the two germline ends. The CDR3 nucleotides are TGTGCCAGCAGCCCCCGAGGTGTCTCCTACGAGCAGTACTTC. Its protein product is CASSPRGVSYEQYF.

The V and J genes are TRBV16 and TRBJ2-5, with D perhaps matching TRBD1 (6 bases). This CDR3 spans 13 amino acids. Germline assignment: CDR1 KGHSY and CDR2 FQNENV. V was trimmed by 4 bases and J by 8 bases, leaving 14 bases between them. The CDR3, as DNA: TGTGCCAGCAGCCCGCAGGGGCGACCTACCCAGTACTTC. Translation gives CASSPQGRPTQYF.

The V gene is TRBV29-1, the J gene TRBJ1-2, with 11 bases aligning to TRBD1. Losses at the gene ends were 4 bases for V and 4 bases for J; bases not matched to a gene: 5. The CDR3 has 14 residues. The germline gives CDR1 SQVTM, CDR2 ANQGSEA. CDR3 in DNA: TGCAGCGTTGTACCCGGGACAGGGGGCTATGGCTACACCTTC. Residues: CSVVPGTGGYGYTF. Full variable domain (missing parts from reference TRBV29-1 and TRBJ1-2): SAVISQKPSRDICQRGTSLTIQCQVDSQVTMMFWYRQQPGQSLTLIATANQGSEATYESGFVIDKFPISRPNLTFSTLTVSNMSPEDSSIYLCSVVPGTGGYGYTFGSGTRLTVV.

V gene TRBV28 combines with J gene TRBJ2-2, with 10 nucleotides matching TRBD1. The V and J ends lost 5 bases and 5 bases, in that order; junction bases with no gene match: 8. The germline CDR1 and CDR2 sequences are MDHEN and SYDVKM. The CDR3 is 16 residues long. The CDR3 loop reads CASSLRTGGWTGELFF. CDR3 DNA: TGTGCCAGCAGTCTAAGGACAGGGGGGTGGACCGGGGAGCTGTTTTTT. The complete variable domain, with remaining parts taken from reference TRBV28 and TRBJ2-2, reads DVKVTQSSRYLVKRTGEKVFLECVQDMDHENMFWYRQDPGLGLRLIYFSYDVKMKEKGDIPEGYSVSREKKERFSLILESASTNQTSMYLCASSLRTGGWTGELFFGEGSRLTVL.

The rearrangement links TRBV2 to TRBJ2-5; D call uncertain. The V gene's germline CDR1 is SNHLY and CDR2 FYNNEI. The length of the CDR3 is 13 residues. Trimming left V 5 bases short and J 2 bases short, with 9 bases between. CDR3 amino acids: CASSSMEQETQYF. As DNA, the CDR3 is TGTGCCAGCAGTTCCATGGAGCAAGAGACCCAGTACTTC. The full variable domain, its missing parts supplied by reference TRBV2 and TRBJ2-5, is EPEVTQTPSHQVTQMGQEVILRCVPISNHLYFYWYRQILGQKVEFLVSFYNNEISEKSEIFDDQFSVERPDGSNFTLKIRSTKLEDSAMYFCASSSMEQETQYFGPGTRLLVL.

The chain recombines TRBV6-5 with TRBJ2-7; D may match TRBD1 or TRBD2 (5 bases each). Trimming left V 0 bases short and J 2 bases short, with 14 bases between. The germline CDR1 and CDR2 sequences are MNHEY and SVGAGI. CDR3 size: 16 residues. The CDR3 nucleotides read TGTGCCAGCAGTTACTCGAGAAGGGGACCCCCCTACGAGCAGTACTTC. It translates to CASSYSRRGPPYEQYF.

The V and J genes are TRBV29-1 and TRBJ1-1; D remains unclear. Between the trimmed V and J ends, which lost 4 bases and 1 base, there was a span of 10 bases. Germline CDR1 and CDR2: SQVTM and ANQGSEA. CDR3 length equals 13 residues. This chain's CDR3 is CSVGKTRNTEAFF. CDR3 nucleotide sequence: TGCAGCGTTGGAAAGACGAGGAACACTGAAGCTTTCTTT.

This chain connects TRBV4-1 to TRBJ2-5; 8 positions agree with TRBD2. CDR1 MGHRA and CDR2 YSYEKL come from the germline V gene. The V and J ends lost 1 base and 1 base, in that order; junction bases with no gene match: 5. This CDR3 is 16 amino acids long. In DNA form, the CDR3 reads TGCGCCAGCAGCCAAGTTCTAGCGGGCCTCCAAGAGACCCAGTACTTC. It translates to CASSQVLAGLQETQYF.

The rearrangement links TRBV11-3 to TRBJ2-3; no definite D call. The length of the CDR3 is 14 residues. Germline V lookup: CDR1 SGHNT, CDR2 YENEEA. V shed 4 bases and J shed 4 bases, with 12 bases lying between them. The DNA for the CDR3 is TGTGCCAGCAGCTCTGACCGTTGGGCAGATACGCAGTATTTT. Protein: CASSSDRWADTQYF.

The rearrangement links TRBV20-1 to TRBJ1-1; 11 bases fit TRBD1. The CDR3 spans 15 residues. The trim removed 3 bases at V and 6 bases at J, leaving 9 bases unmatched. In germline, CDR1 is DFQATT, CDR2 SNEGSKA (reference sequence). CDR3 nucleotide sequence: TGCAGTGCTAGTGCTGCTCGGACAGGGGGCGCTGAAGCTTTCTTT. It yields the protein CSASAARTGGAEAFF.

This chain connects TRBV18 to TRBJ2-5; D gene uncertain. CDR1 KGHSH and CDR2 LQKENI come from the germline V gene. Trimming left V 0 bases short and J 7 bases short, with 9 bases between. This CDR3 comprises 13 residues. This CDR3 reads CASSPPSMGTQYF. CDR3 sequence (DNA): TGTGCCAGCTCACCACCCAGCATGGGGACCCAGTACTTC.

CDR3: CASSPRRGTGNTIYF. DNA of the CDR3: TGTGCCAGCAGCCCCCGGAGGGGGACTGGAAACACCATATATTTT. The rearrangement uses TRBV9 and TRBJ1-3, with D possibly being TRBD1 (6 bases). Germline V gene sequence: CDR1 SGDLS, CDR2 YYNGEE. This CDR3 has 15 amino acids. V shed 4 bases and J shed 2 bases, with 13 bases lying between them.

The CDR3 DNA sequence: TGTGCCAGCAGCTTTGGTGGCACTAATAACTATGGCTACACCTTC. It yields the protein CASSFGGTNNYGYTF. V usage is TRBV5-4 and J usage is TRBJ1-2; D is uncertain. The germline CDR1 and CDR2 sequences are SGHNT and YYREEE (reference sequence). This CDR3 has 15 residues. With 2 bases removed from V and 1 base from J, the gap between germline ends came to 12 bases.

This clone was recorded only once. J is TRBJ1-5 and V is TRBV12-3 or TRBV12-4; tentative D call: TRBD1 (6 bases). Deletions cut 3 bases from V and 7 bases from J, with 10 bases between. This CDR3 contains 13 residues. CDR3 sequence reads: CASSFQGRQPQHF. The DNA for the CDR3 is TGTGCCAGCAGTTTTCAGGGGCGGCAGCCCCAGCATTTT.

This chain links TRBV7-3 with TRBJ1-1; possible D gene TRBD1, 6 bases. The V end lost 1 base, the J end lost 8 bases, and 8 bases lay between the germline ends. The CDR3 is 12 amino acids. Germline V gene lookup returns CDR1 SGHTA and CDR2 FQGTGA. CDR3 sequence (DNA): TGTGCCAGCAGCTTAATTGGACAGGAAGCTTTCTTT. The encoded protein is CASSLIGQEAFF.

The rearrangement links TRBV1 to TRBJ2-2; the table calls TRBD2, which could not be checked here. TRBV1 is a pseudogene locus. CDR3 size: 16 residues. CDR3 residues: CTSSQAELADTGELFF. The CDR3 nucleotides read TGCACCAGCAGCCAAGCGGAGCTAGCGGACACCGGGGAGCTGTTTTTT.